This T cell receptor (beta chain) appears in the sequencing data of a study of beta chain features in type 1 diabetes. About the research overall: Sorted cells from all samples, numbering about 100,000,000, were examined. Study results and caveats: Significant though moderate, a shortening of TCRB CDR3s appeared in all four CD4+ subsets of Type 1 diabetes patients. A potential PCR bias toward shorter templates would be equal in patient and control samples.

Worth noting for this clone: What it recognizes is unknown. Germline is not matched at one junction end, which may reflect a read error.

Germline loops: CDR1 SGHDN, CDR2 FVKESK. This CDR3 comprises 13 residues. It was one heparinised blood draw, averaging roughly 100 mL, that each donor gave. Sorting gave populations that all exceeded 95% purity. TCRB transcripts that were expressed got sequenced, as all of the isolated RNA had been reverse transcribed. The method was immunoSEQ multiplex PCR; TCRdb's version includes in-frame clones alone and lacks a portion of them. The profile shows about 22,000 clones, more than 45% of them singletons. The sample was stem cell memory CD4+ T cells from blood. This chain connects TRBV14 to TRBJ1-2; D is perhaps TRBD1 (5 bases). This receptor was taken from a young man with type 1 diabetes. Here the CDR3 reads CASSQDLVWGCTF. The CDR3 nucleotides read TGTGCCAGCAGCCAAGATCTCGTCTGGGGCTGCACCTTC.